This T cell receptor (beta chain) was profiled in a study of T cell responses to AZD1222 COVID-19 vaccine. The CDR3 runs to 14 residues. Between the trimmed V and J ends, which lost 0 bases and 3 bases, there was a span of 9 bases. CDR1 is KGHSH, CDR2 LQKENI, per germline. Sequencing was performed with immunoSEQ multiplex PCR; in TCRdb, only in-frame clones are kept and a portion is missing. This sample has tens of thousands of clones, with around 86% found just once. This clonotype originated in an adult in good health. V usage is TRBV18 and J usage is TRBJ2-7; D call uncertain. The sample was peripheral blood, taken on day 0 of AZD1222 vaccination. This CDR3 reads CASSPPLRGYEQYF. The CDR3 nucleotides are TGTGCCAGCTCACCACCCTTACGAGGCTACGAGCAGTACTTC.